This TCR beta chain was sequenced in a study of beta chain features in type 1 diabetes. The wider study: Taken together, all samples contributed 95 million to 110 million examined sorted cells.

A remark on this clone: Its antigen is unknown.

This CDR3 is 12 amino acids long. The germline V gene encodes CDR1 SEHNR and CDR2 FQNEAQ (reference sequence). V lost 2 bases, J lost 11 bases, and 10 bases lay in between. Whole-study results and caveats: It was possible that PCR favored shorter templates, equally so in patients and controls. Lower insertion and higher deletion counts appeared at VDJ junctions in type 1 diabetes patients. Type 1 diabetes patients had TCRB CDR3s that were shorter (moderately but significantly so) in all four CD4+ subsets.

Expressed TCRB transcripts were sequenced, since all the RNA that had been isolated was reverse transcribed. TCRdb's copy holds only in-frame clones and misses some; the assay was immunoSEQ multiplex PCR. The profile covers 160,000 or so clones, with approximately 9.1% appearing a single time and around 0.7% taken by the ten largest. The sample taken for sequencing was central memory CD4+ T cells from blood. The origin of this receptor is a woman aged 30 to 39 with type 1 diabetes. The chain is built from TRBV7-9 and TRBJ2-1; no clear D. The CDR3 nucleotides read TGTGCCAGCAGCTTACAAGGCGGAAAGCAGTTCTTC. This codes for CASSLQGGKQFF.